The clone carrying this T cell receptor (beta chain) appeared a few times. This sample is drawn from a study of T-cell reconstitution after alpha-beta-depleted transplantation in children. Unique molecular identifiers were used in preparing the TCRbeta library. Each CDR3 protein is one row after TCRdb ran MiXCR on the PCR reads. The sample lists 640,000 or so distinct CDR3 sequences, 16% seen once, with approximately 1% in the top ten. The ends were cut back, 3 bases at V and 6 bases at J, with 16 bases in the middle. Per germline, CDR1 LNHNV and CDR2 YYDKDF (reference sequence). The CDR3 runs to 15 residues.

The J gene is TRBJ2-3, the V gene TRBV15; D is unresolved. The specimen comprised PBMCs from the stem cell graft donor, sampled from the stem cell graft. This TCR was recovered from a human donor who donated a stem cell graft to a child with acute myeloid leukemia. The CDR3 protein is CATSRTPGSADTQYF. Written as DNA, the CDR3 is TGTGCCACCAGCAGGACTCCGGGTTCCGCGGATACGCAGTATTTT.